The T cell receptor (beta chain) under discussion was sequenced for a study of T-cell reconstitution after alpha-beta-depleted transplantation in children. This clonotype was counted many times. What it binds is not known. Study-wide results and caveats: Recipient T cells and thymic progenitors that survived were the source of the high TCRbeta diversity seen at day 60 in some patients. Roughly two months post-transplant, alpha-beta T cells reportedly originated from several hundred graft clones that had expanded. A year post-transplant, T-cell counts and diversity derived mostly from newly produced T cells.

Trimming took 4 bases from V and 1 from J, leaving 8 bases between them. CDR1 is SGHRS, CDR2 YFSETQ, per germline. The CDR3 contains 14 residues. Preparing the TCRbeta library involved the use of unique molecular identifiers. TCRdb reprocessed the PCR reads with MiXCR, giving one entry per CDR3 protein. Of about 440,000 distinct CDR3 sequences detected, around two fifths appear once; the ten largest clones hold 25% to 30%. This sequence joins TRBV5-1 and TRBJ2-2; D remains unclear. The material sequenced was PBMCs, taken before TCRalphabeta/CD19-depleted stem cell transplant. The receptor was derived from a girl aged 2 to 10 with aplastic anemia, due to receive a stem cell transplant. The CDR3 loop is CASSGVQNTGELFF. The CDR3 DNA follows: TGCGCCAGCAGCGGAGTCCAGAACACCGGGGAGCTGTTTTTT. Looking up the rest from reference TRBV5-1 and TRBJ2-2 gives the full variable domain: KAGVTQTPRYLIKTRGQQVTLSCSPISGHRSVSWYQQTPGQGLQFLFEYFSETQRNKGNFPGRFSGRQFSNSRSEMNVSTLELGDSALYLCASSGVQNTGELFFGEGSRLTVL.